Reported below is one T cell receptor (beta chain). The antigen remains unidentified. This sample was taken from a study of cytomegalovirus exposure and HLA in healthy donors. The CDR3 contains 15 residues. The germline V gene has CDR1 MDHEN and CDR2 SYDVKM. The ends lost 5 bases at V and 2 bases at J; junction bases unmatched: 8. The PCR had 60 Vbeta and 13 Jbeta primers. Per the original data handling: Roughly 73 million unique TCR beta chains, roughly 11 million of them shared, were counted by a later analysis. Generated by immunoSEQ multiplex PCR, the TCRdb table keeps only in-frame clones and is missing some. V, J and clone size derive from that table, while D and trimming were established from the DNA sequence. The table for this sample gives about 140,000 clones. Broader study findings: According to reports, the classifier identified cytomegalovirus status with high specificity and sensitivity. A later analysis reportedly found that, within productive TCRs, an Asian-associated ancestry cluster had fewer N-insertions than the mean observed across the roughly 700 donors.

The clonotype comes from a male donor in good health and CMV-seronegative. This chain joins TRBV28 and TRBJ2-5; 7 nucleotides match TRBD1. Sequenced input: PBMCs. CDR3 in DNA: TGTGCCAGCAGTCCCTTAGGGGGCCTACAAGAGACCCAGTACTTC. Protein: CASSPLGGLQETQYF.